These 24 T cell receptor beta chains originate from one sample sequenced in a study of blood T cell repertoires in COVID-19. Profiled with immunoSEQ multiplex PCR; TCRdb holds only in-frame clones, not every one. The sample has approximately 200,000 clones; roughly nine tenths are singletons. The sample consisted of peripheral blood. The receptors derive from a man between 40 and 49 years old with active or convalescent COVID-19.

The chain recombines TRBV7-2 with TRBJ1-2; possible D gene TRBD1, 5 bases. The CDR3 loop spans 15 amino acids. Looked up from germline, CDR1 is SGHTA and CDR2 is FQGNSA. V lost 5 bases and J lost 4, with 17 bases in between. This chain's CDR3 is CASSAYQTGPYGYTF. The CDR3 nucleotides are TGTGCCAGCAGCGCCTACCAAACAGGCCCCTATGGCTACACCTTC.

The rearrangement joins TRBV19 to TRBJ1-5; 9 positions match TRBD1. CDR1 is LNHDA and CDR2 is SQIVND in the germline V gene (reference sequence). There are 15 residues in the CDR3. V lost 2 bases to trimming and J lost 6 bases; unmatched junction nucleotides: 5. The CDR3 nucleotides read TGTGCCAGTAGTATAAGGGACAGGGTATCTCAGCCCCAGCATTTT. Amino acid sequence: CASSIRDRVSQPQHF.

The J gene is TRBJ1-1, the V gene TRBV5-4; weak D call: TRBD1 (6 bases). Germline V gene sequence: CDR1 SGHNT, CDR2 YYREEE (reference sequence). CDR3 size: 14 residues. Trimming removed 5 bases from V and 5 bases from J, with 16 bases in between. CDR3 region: CASRINRESTEAFF. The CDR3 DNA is TGTGCCAGCAGAATAAACAGGGAGTCGACTGAAGCTTTCTTT.

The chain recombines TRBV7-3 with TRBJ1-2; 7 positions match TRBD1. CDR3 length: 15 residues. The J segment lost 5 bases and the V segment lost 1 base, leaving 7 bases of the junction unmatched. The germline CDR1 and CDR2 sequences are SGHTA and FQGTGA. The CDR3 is CASSLSRDSFYGYTF. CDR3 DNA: TGTGCCAGCAGCTTAAGCCGGGACAGCTTTTATGGCTACACCTTC. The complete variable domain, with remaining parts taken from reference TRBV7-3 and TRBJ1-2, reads GAGVSQTPSNKVTEKGKYVELRCDPISGHTALYWYRQSLGQGPEFLIYFQGTGAADDSGLPNDRFFAVRPEGSVSTLKIQRTERGDSAVYLCASSLSRDSFYGYTFGSGTRLTVV.

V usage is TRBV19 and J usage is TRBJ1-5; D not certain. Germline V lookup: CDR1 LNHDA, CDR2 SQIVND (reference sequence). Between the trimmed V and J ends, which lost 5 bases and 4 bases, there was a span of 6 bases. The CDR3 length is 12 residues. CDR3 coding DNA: TGTGCCAGTAGTGTCAGAAATCAGCCCCAGCATTTT. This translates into CASSVRNQPQHF.

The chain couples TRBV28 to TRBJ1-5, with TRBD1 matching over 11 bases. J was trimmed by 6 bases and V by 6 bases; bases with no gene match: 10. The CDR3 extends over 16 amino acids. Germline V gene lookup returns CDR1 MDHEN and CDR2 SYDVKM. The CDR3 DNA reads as TGTGCCAGCAGATCCCGGGGACAGGGGGAATCTCAGCCCCAGCATTTT. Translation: CASRSRGQGESQPQHF.

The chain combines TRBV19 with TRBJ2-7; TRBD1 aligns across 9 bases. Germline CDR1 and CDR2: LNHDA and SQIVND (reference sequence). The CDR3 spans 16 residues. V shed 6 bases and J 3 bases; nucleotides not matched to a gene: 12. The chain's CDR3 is CASSDRRTGANYEQYF. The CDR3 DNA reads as TGTGCCAGTAGCGATAGGCGGACAGGGGCTAACTACGAGCAGTACTTC.

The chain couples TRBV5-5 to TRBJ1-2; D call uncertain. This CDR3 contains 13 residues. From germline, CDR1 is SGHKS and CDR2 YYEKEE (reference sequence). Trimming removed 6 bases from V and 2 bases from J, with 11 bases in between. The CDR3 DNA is TGTGCCAGCAATCCAACAGAGAACTATGGCTACACCTTC. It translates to CASNPTENYGYTF.

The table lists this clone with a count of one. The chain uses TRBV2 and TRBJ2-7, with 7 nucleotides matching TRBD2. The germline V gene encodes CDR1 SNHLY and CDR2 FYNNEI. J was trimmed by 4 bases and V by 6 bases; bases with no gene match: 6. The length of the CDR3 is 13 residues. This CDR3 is CASSPGEGYEQYF. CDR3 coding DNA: TGTGCCAGCAGCCCCGGGGAGGGTTACGAGCAGTACTTC.

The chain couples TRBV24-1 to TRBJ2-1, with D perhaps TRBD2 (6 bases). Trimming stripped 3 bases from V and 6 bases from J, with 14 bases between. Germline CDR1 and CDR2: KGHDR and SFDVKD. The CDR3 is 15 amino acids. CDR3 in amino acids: CATSDAGRAGNEQFF. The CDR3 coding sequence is TGTGCCACCAGTGATGCGGGCAGAGCGGGCAATGAGCAGTTCTTC.

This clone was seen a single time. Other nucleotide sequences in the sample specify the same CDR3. The CDR3 DNA sequence: TGTGCCTGGAGCCGGGACAGGGCCTACGAGCAGTACTTC. This codes for CAWSRDRAYEQYF. The chain is built from TRBV30 and TRBJ2-7, with 9 bases that match TRBD1. The CDR3 consists of 13 residues. CDR1 GTSNPN and CDR2 SVGIG come from the germline V gene (reference sequence). Trimming took 3 bases from V and 2 from J; bases not matched to a gene: 2.

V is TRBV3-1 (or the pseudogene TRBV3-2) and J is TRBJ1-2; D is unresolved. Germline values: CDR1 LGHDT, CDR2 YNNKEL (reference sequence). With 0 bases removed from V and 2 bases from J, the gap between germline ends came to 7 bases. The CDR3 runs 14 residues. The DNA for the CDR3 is TGTGCCAGCAGCCAAGATACGGGGAACTATGGCTACACCTTC. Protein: CASSQDTGNYGYTF.

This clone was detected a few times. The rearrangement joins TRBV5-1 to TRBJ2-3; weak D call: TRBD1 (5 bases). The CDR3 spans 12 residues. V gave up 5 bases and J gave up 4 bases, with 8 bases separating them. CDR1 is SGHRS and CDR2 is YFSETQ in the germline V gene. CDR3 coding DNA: TGCGCCAGCAGGCAGGGATCAGATACGCAGTATTTT. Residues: CASRQGSDTQYF.

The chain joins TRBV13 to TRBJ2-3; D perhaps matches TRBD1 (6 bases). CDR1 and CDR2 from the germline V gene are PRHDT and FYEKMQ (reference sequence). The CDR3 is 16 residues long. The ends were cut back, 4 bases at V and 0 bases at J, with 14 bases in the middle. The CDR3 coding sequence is TGTGCCAGCAGCTCTCAACGTACAGGGAGCACAGATACGCAGTATTTT. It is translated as CASSSQRTGSTDTQYF.

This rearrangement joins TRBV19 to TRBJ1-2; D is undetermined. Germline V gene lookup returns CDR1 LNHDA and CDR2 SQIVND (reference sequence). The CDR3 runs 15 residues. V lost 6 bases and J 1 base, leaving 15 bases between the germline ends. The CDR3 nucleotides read TGTGCCAGTAGCCCCATGGCCCGTCTTAACTATGGCTACACCTTC. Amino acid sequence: CASSPMARLNYGYTF.

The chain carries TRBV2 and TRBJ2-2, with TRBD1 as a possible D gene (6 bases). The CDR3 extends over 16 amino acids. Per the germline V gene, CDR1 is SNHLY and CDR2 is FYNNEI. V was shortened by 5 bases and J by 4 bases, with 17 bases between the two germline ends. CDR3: CASSSKNRASTGELFF. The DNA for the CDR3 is TGTGCCAGCAGTAGCAAAAACAGGGCCAGCACCGGGGAGCTGTTTTTT.

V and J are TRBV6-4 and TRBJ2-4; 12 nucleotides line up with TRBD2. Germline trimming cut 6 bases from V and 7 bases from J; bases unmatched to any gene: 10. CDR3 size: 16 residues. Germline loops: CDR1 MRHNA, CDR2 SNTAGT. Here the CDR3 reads CASSVLAGGPMNIQYF. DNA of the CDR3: TGTGCCAGCAGCGTACTAGCGGGGGGCCCCATGAACATTCAGTACTTC.

The CDR3 region has the DNA TGTGCCAGCAGCCAGGGGGGGACACCTAGCACAGATACGCAGTATTTT. Translated: CASSQGGTPSTDTQYF. The rearrangement uses TRBV4-2 and TRBJ2-3, with D maybe TRBD2 (7 bases). Per germline, CDR1 LGHNA and CDR2 YNFKEQ. V lost 3 bases to trimming and J lost 0 bases, with 13 bases between them. This CDR3 has 16 residues.

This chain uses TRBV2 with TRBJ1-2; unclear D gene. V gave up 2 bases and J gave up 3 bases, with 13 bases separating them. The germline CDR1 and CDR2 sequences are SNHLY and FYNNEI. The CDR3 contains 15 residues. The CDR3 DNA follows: TGTGCCAGCAGTGAATGGCAATCCCCAGACTATGGCTACACCTTC. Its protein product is CASSEWQSPDYGYTF. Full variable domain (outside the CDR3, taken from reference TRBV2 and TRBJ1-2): EPEVTQTPSHQVTQMGQEVILRCVPISNHLYFYWYRQILGQKVEFLVSFYNNEISEKSEIFDDQFSVERPDGSNFTLKIRSTKLEDSAMYFCASSEWQSPDYGYTFGSGTRLTVV.

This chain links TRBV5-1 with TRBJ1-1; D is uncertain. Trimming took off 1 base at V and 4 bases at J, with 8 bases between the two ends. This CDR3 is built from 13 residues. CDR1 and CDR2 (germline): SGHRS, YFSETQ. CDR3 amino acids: CASSLNSGTEAFF. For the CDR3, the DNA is TGCGCCAGCAGCTTGAACTCGGGCACTGAAGCTTTCTTT.

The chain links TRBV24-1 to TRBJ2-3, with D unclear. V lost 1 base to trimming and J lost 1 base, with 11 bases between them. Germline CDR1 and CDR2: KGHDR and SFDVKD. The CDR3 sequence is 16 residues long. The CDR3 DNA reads TGTGCCACCAGTGATTTAGGAGACCCACGCACAGATACGCAGTATTTT. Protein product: CATSDLGDPRTDTQYF.

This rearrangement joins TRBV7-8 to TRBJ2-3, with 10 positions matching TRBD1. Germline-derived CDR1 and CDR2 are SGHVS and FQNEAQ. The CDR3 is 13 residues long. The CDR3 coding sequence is TGTGCGGGGGGACAGGGGAGCCCAGATACGCAGTATTTT. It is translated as CAGGQGSPDTQYF. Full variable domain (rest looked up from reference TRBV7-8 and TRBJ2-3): GAGVSQSPRYKVAKRGQDVALRCDPISGHVSLFWYQQALGQGPEFLTYFQNEAQLDKSGLPSDRFFAERPEGSVSTLKIQRTQQEDSAVYLCAGGQGSPDTQYFGPGTRLTVL.

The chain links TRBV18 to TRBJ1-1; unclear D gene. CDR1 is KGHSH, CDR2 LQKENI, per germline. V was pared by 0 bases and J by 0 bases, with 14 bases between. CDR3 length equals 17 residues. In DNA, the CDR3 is TGTGCCAGCTCACCACCTTTTTGGGAGGGCATGAACACTGAAGCTTTCTTT. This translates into CASSPPFWEGMNTEAFF. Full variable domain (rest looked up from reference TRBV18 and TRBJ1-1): NAGVMQNPRHLVRRRGQEARLRCSPMKGHSHVYWYRQLPEEGLKFMVYLQKENIIDESGMPKERFSAEFPKEGPSILRIQQVVRGDSAAYFCASSPPFWEGMNTEAFFGQGTRLTVV.

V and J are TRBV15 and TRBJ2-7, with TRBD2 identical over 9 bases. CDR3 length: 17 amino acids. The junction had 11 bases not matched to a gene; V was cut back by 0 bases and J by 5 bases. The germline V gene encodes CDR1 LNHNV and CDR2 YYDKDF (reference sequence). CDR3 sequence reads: CATSRDHSLAGEDEQYF. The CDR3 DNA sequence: TGTGCCACCAGCAGAGACCACTCATTAGCGGGAGAGGACGAGCAGTACTTC.